This is a list of T cell receptor beta chains from one sample in a study of blood T cell repertoires in COVID-19. Clones were read by immunoSEQ multiplex PCR, and TCRdb kept only the in-frame ones, dropping some. The table lists about 210,000 clones, roughly 89% of them singletons, with 10% in the top ten. What was sequenced was PBMCs or T cells enriched from blood (not recorded which). The source is a man in his late teens or twenties with acute COVID-19. Both conserved end residues are part of each CDR3. A D gene is named only where the DNA matches it firmly. Expanded clones get a size class; other rows say once, few or many, or leave the size out.

clone_size j_call d_call v_call cdr3_nt cdr3_aa
NA TRBJ2-1 NA TRBV9 TGTGCCAGCAGCGCACAGACGCAGATCAATCAGCAGTTCTTC CASSAQTQINQQFF
NA TRBJ2-7 NA TRBV6-2/TRBV6-3 TGTGCCAGCAGTTATGGGGCAGGCGGATACGAGCAGTACTTC CASSYGAGGYEQYF
NA TRBJ2-7 TRBD1 TRBV6-1 TGTGCCAGCAGTGAGCGGACAGGGGGCTCCTACGAGCAGTACTTC CASSERTGGSYEQYF
few TRBJ2-7 TRBD1 TRBV6-5 TGTGCCAGCAGACGAGGGACAGGGGGCCACTACGAGCAGTACTTC CASRRGTGGHYEQYF
NA TRBJ2-1 NA TRBV7-6 TGTGCCAGCAGTCTTAGCGGAGCAGACTCCTACAATGAGCAGTTCTTC CASSLSGADSYNEQFF
once TRBJ2-1 TRBD1 TRBV4-1 TGCGCCAGCAGCCAAGCCCACCGACAGGGCAATGAGCAGTTCTTC CASSQAHRQGNEQFF
NA TRBJ1-4 NA TRBV4-3 TGCGCCAGCAGCCAAGAGGGGCATGTTGCAACTAATGAAAAACTGTTTTTT CASSQEGHVATNEKLFF
NA TRBJ2-7 TRBD2 TRBV12-3/TRBV12-4 TGTGCCAGCAGTTGGGGGACTAGCTACGAGCAGTACTTC CASSWGTSYEQYF
NA TRBJ2-2 NA TRBV27 TGTGCCAGCAAACAGGCCGGGGAGCTGTTTTTT CASKQAGELFF
NA TRBJ1-6 NA TRBV6-5 TGTGCCAGCAGTTACGGTAGCGGGGGTTCACCCCTCCACTTT CASSYGSGGSPLHF
once TRBJ1-4 NA TRBV11-3 TGTGCCAGCAGCTCCAGACAGGACCCAAATGAAAAACTGTTTTTT CASSSRQDPNEKLFF
few TRBJ1-5 TRBD1 TRBV6-6 TGTGCCAGCAGTTCACCCATCACAGGGGGCTATCAGCCCCAGCATTTT CASSSPITGGYQPQHF
few TRBJ1-4 TRBD1 TRBV28 TGTGCCAGCACCACCCGCCGAGGGGGCGCGGGTGAAAAACTGTTTTTT CASTTRRGGAGEKLFF
NA TRBJ2-3 NA TRBV12-3/TRBV12-4 TGTGCCAGCAGTCCCCCCGCAGATACGCAGTATTTT CASSPPADTQYF
NA TRBJ2-1 NA TRBV6-4 TGTGCCAGCAGTGCCGAAGGGGCCGGGTACAATGAGCAGTTCTTC CASSAEGAGYNEQFF
NA TRBJ2-6 NA TRBV29-1 TGCAGCGTTGCTCAGGGGAGCTCTGGGGCCAACGTCCTGACTTTC CSVAQGSSGANVLTF
NA TRBJ1-2 NA TRBV28 TGTGCCAGCAGTTTATACATAACTAACTATGGCTACACCTTC CASSLYITNYGYTF
NA TRBJ2-3 TRBD2 TRBV29-1 TGCAGCGTTGAAGATTCTGGACTAGCGGGAGGGAGGGCAGATACGCAGTATTTT CSVEDSGLAGGRADTQYF
few TRBJ2-2 NA TRBV6-5 TGTGCCAGCAGTTACTCGTACAGGTTGAACACCGGGGAGCTGTTTTTT CASSYSYRLNTGELFF
NA TRBJ1-1 NA TRBV30 TGTGCCTGGAGCGTTAACACTGAAGCTTTCTTT CAWSVNTEAFF
NA TRBJ2-5 NA TRBV18 TGTGCCAGCTCACCACCGACAGCAGGGTCGGAGACCCAGTACTTC CASSPPTAGSETQYF
NA TRBJ1-5 NA TRBV7-9 TGTGCCAGCAGCTTAGGAGAGGTGAACCAGCCCCAGCATTTT CASSLGEVNQPQHF
NA TRBJ2-1 TRBD2 TRBV5-5 TGTGCCAGCAGCTTCGAACCCCCGACTAGCGGACCTCCGAGCGGGAGGTTCTTC CASSFEPPTSGPPSGRFF
NA TRBJ1-2 TRBD1 TRBV27 TGTGCCAGCAGTTTATGGGCCCAAACAGGGGGCGCTAATGGCTACACCTTC CASSLWAQTGGANGYTF
once TRBJ2-1 TRBD1 TRBV5-1 TGCGCCAGCAGCTGGCGGACAGGGTGGGATGAGCAGTTCTTC CASSWRTGWDEQFF
NA TRBJ2-7 NA TRBV27 TGTGCCAGCAGGTCCCGGGGTTGGGTCGAGCAGTACTTC CASRSRGWVEQYF
NA TRBJ2-1 TRBD1 TRBV7-2 TGTGCCAGCAGCGACAAGTCGGGACAGGGTACGCGGGAGCAGTTCTTC CASSDKSGQGTREQFF
once TRBJ2-3 NA TRBV7-3 TGTGCCAGCAGCTCCTCCGGGGGTCGCGGGCAGTATTTT CASSSSGGRGQYF
NA TRBJ2-2 TRBD1 TRBV29-1 TGCAGCGCCGAAGACAGGGAAGCCGGGGAGCTGTTTTTT CSAEDREAGELFF
once TRBJ2-7 TRBD1 TRBV28 TGTGCCAGCAGTTCCCAGGGGGCTACCTACGAGCAGTACTTC CASSSQGATYEQYF
NA TRBJ2-1 TRBD2 TRBV19 TGTGCCACCACGGGTAGCGGGAGCCCCTACAATGAGCAGTTCTTC CATTGSGSPYNEQFF
NA TRBJ2-7 TRBD2 TRBV7-8 TGTGCCAGCAGCTTCACCGGGACTAGCGGGAGATACGAGCAGTACTTC CASSFTGTSGRYEQYF
NA TRBJ2-3 TRBD1 TRBV19 TGTGCCAGTAGTAGATCTACTAAGGGGGCGCCTCCCCCAGATACGCAGTATTTT CASSRSTKGAPPPDTQYF
NA TRBJ2-5 NA TRBV9 TGTGCCAGCAGCGTAGGGCTCCAAGAGACCCAGTACTTC CASSVGLQETQYF
few TRBJ2-7 TRBD2 TRBV4-1 TGCGCCAGCAGCCAAGATCGGGGGATTAGCGGGTCCTACGAGCAGTACTTC CASSQDRGISGSYEQYF
few TRBJ2-7 NA TRBV5-1 TGCGCCAGCAGCCAGTACAGCTCCTACGAGCAGTACTTC CASSQYSSYEQYF
NA TRBJ2-1 NA TRBV24-1 TGTGCCACCAGATCTTCGAGTGCTTCCTACAATGAGCAGTTCTTC CATRSSSASYNEQFF
many TRBJ2-3 TRBD2 TRBV5-4 TGTGCCAGCAGCGTAACTAGCGGACTCACAGATACGCAGTATTTT CASSVTSGLTDTQYF
NA TRBJ1-1 NA TRBV15 TGTGCCACCACGGACCGACAGATGAACACTGAAGCTTTCTTT CATTDRQMNTEAFF
NA TRBJ2-1 NA TRBV10-2 TGCGCCAGCAGTGAGTCGATTCCGATTAGCTCCTACAATGAGCAGTTCTTC CASSESIPISSYNEQFF
NA TRBJ2-7 TRBD1 TRBV6-5 TGTGCCAGCAGTTACTCTAAAGGGACAGGGATTTCCGAGCAGTACTTC CASSYSKGTGISEQYF
NA TRBJ2-3 NA TRBV28 TGTGCCAGCAGTTCCTATCAGGGGTTAACAGATACGCAGTATTTT CASSSYQGLTDTQYF
few TRBJ2-1 NA TRBV5-1 TGCGCCAGCCGCACCCCAAACGGGAGAGGGAATGAGCAGTTCTTC CASRTPNGRGNEQFF
NA TRBJ2-7 TRBD1 TRBV6-2/TRBV6-3 TGTGCCAGCAGTTATAGTCCAGGGGGCCTCGAGCAGTACTTC CASSYSPGGLEQYF
once TRBJ1-2 TRBD1 TRBV7-8 TGTGCCAGCAGCTCCCGGACAGGGGGTCCCTATGGCTACACCTTC CASSSRTGGPYGYTF
NA TRBJ1-3 NA TRBV28 TGTGCCAGCGCCTTTGGGCCCCCAGGGACTGGAAACACCATATATTTT CASAFGPPGTGNTIYF